These 28 T cell receptor beta chains were sequenced from one sample in a study of shared clonotypes between healthy human individuals. TCRdb keeps only in-frame clones here, not all; method: immunoSEQ multiplex PCR. This table holds fewer than 800,000 clones, about 92% found once. Naive-designated CD8 cells lacked CD45RO, were positively enriched for CCR7, and omitted terminally differentiated effector memory CD45RA+ cells. The sample consisted of naive CD8+ T cells sorted from blood. The receptor source for this set is a man aged 30 to 45 in good health.

The chain carries TRBV4-1 and TRBJ2-1, with D perhaps matching TRBD2 (6 bases). The CDR3 is 14 amino acids. V dropped 1 base and J dropped 10 bases, with 14 bases sitting between them. The germline CDR1 and CDR2 sequences are MGHRA and YSYEKL. CDR3 sequence: CASSQVPGVREQFF. As DNA, the CDR3 is TGCGCCAGCAGCCAAGTGCCGGGAGTTCGAGAGCAGTTCTTC.

The chain recombines TRBV6-5 with TRBJ2-7, with 10 bases lining up with TRBD2. The CDR3 totals 16 residues. Germline assignment: CDR1 MNHEY and CDR2 SVGAGI. After removal of 0 bases from V and 5 bases from J, the junction contained 7 bases not matched to a gene. This CDR3 reads CASSYSGLAGDDEQYF. The CDR3 DNA reads as TGTGCCAGCAGTTACTCCGGGCTAGCGGGAGACGACGAGCAGTACTTC.

Here the CDR3 reads CASSLSAFYGYTF. CDR3 in DNA: TGTGCCAGCAGTTTATCAGCGTTCTATGGCTACACCTTC. J is TRBJ1-2 and V is TRBV27; D unresolved. V was shortened by 0 bases and J by 4 bases, with 6 bases between the two germline ends. This CDR3 has 13 residues. The germline gives CDR1 MNHEY, CDR2 SMNVEV (reference sequence).

This chain connects TRBV5-4 to TRBJ2-5; weak D call: TRBD2 (5 bases). The ends were cut back, 1 base at V and 0 bases at J, with 16 bases in the middle. Germline values: CDR1 SGHNT, CDR2 YYREEE (reference sequence). CDR3 length: 17 residues. The CDR3 is CASSLSGSGMYQETQYF. CDR3 coding DNA: TGTGCCAGCAGCTTGTCAGGTTCCGGGATGTACCAAGAGACCCAGTACTTC.

The chain couples TRBV29-1 to TRBJ2-1, with D tentatively TRBD2 (5 bases). The V end lost 0 bases, the J end lost 4 bases, and 10 bases lay between the germline ends. The CDR3 sequence is 14 residues long. CDR1 is SQVTM and CDR2 is ANQGSEA in the germline V gene. CDR3 DNA: TGCAGCGTTGAAGATCAGTGGGAGTACAATGAGCAGTTCTTC. Protein product: CSVEDQWEYNEQFF.

This chain connects TRBV10-2 to TRBJ2-7; D may be TRBD2 (6 bases). V gave up 6 bases and J gave up 5 bases, with 17 bases separating them. CDR1 is WSHSY, CDR2 SAAADI, per germline. The CDR3 has 14 amino acids. The CDR3 DNA reads as TGCGCCAGCAGCAACACCCTCGGGGGTCACGAGCAGTACTTC. Amino acid sequence: CASSNTLGGHEQYF.

CDR3 in amino acids: CATNQPGTSGREDTQYF. CDR3 DNA: TGTGCCACCAACCAACCCGGGACTAGCGGGAGGGAGGATACGCAGTATTTT. The genes are TRBV15 and TRBJ2-3; 16 nucleotides align to TRBD2. The J segment lost 6 bases and the V segment lost 7 bases, leaving 10 bases of the junction unmatched. The CDR3 contains 17 residues. CDR1 is LNHNV and CDR2 is YYDKDF in the germline V gene (reference sequence).

The chain carries TRBV13 and TRBJ2-7; TRBD1 agrees at 7 bases. CDR1 is PRHDT and CDR2 is FYEKMQ in the germline V gene (reference sequence). With V trimmed by 4 bases and J by 5 bases, 14 bases remained unmatched. CDR3 length equals 16 residues. The CDR3 reads CASSSEGGWGKDEQYF. In DNA form, the CDR3 reads TGTGCCAGCAGCTCAGAAGGGGGCTGGGGCAAGGACGAGCAGTACTTC.

This clone came up once. The chain links TRBV19 to TRBJ2-5; D might be TRBD2 (6 bases). The CDR3 covers 14 residues. Trimming left V 4 bases short and J 5 bases short, with 14 bases between. Germline CDR1 is LNHDA and CDR2 is SQIVND (reference sequence). The CDR3 is CASSTPGTGETQYF. CDR3 sequence (DNA): TGTGCCAGTAGTACCCCAGGGACTGGGGAGACCCAGTACTTC.

This chain uses TRBV7-9 with TRBJ2-7; 12 positions match TRBD1. The trim removed 5 bases at V and 6 bases at J, leaving 5 bases unmatched. CDR3 length equals 14 residues. Germline V gene lookup returns CDR1 SEHNR and CDR2 FQNEAQ (reference sequence). CDR3 in amino acids: CASSPGTGGREQYF. CDR3 DNA: TGTGCCAGCAGCCCCGGGACAGGGGGCCGCGAGCAGTACTTC.

This clone was picked up one time. V is TRBV7-9 and J is TRBJ1-1; D is possibly TRBD1 (6 bases). The CDR3 sequence is 12 residues long. Germline CDR1 is SEHNR and CDR2 is FQNEAQ (reference sequence). The V end was cut by 6 bases, the J end by 7 bases, with 12 bases between. In DNA form, the CDR3 reads TGTGCCAGCAGACGCCTACAGGGTGAAGCTTTCTTT. The encoded protein is CASRRLQGEAFF. The whole variable domain, filled in from reference TRBV7-9 and TRBJ1-1, reads DTGVSQNPRHKITKRGQNVTFRCDPISEHNRLYWYRQTLGQGPEFLTYFQNEAQLEKSRLLSDRFSAERPKGSFSTLEIQRTEQGDSAMYLCASRRLQGEAFFGQGTRLTVV.

CDR3 in amino acids: CASSLSGWATNEKLFF. Written as DNA, the CDR3 is TGTGCCAGCAGCTTGAGCGGGTGGGCAACTAATGAAAAACTGTTTTTT. V usage is TRBV5-4 and J usage is TRBJ1-4; D not resolved. Trimming took off 1 base at V and 0 bases at J, with 10 bases between the two ends. The CDR3 runs 16 residues. Germline V gene data show CDR1 as SGHNT and CDR2 as YYREEE (reference sequence). The entire variable domain, with the rest obtained from reference TRBV5-4 and TRBJ1-4, is as follows: ETGVTQSPTHLIKTRGQQVTLRCSSQSGHNTVSWYQQALGQGPQFIFQYYREEENGRGNFPPRFSGLQFPNYSSELNVNALELDDSALYLCASSLSGWATNEKLFFGSGTQLSVL.

J is TRBJ2-1 and V is TRBV4-3; D not resolved. Germline V CDR1 and CDR2: LGHNA, YSLEER. This CDR3 is 13 amino acids long. Trimming took 1 base from V and 7 from J, leaving 8 bases between them. CDR3 loop: CASSQGFGNEQFF. The CDR3, as DNA: TGCGCCAGCAGCCAAGGGTTTGGGAATGAGCAGTTCTTC.

The rearrangement joins TRBV6-4 to TRBJ1-2; D unresolved. Deletions cut 9 bases from V and 8 bases from J, with 25 bases between. The CDR3 covers 15 residues. CDR1 and CDR2 from the germline V gene are MRHNA and SNTAGT. The CDR3 spells CASPRSLPFRIGYTF. As DNA, the CDR3 is TGTGCCAGTCCGCGGAGCCTACCTTTTCGGATAGGCTACACCTTC.

There are a few counts of this clone. The chain couples TRBV27 to TRBJ2-3; unclear D gene. CDR1 MNHEY and CDR2 SMNVEV come from the germline V gene (reference sequence). Trimming removed 7 bases from V and 2 bases from J, with 10 bases in between. The CDR3 consists of 13 residues. The CDR3 protein is CASISASTDTQYF. The CDR3 bases are TGTGCCAGCATAAGCGCCTCCACAGATACGCAGTATTTT.

The genes are TRBV28 and TRBJ1-2, with D possibly TRBD1 on 6 matching bases. The CDR3 spans 19 residues. Germline-derived CDR1 and CDR2 are MDHEN and SYDVKM. The ends were cut back, 3 bases at V and 8 bases at J, with 31 bases in the middle. The CDR3 is CASSLYRYASRQVPGGYTF. DNA of the CDR3: TGTGCCAGCAGTTTGTATCGATACGCATCCCGACAGGTCCCCGGGGGCTACACCTTC.

The chain has TRBV28 and TRBJ2-3; perhaps TRBD2 as D (5 bases). Trimming pared 3 bases from V and 2 bases from J, leaving 18 bases between. The CDR3 extends over 17 amino acids. Germline-derived CDR1 and CDR2 are MDHEN and SYDVKM. CDR3 residues: CASSFPPEGSNTDTQYF. The CDR3 region has the DNA TGTGCCAGCAGTTTTCCTCCGGAAGGGAGTAACACAGATACGCAGTATTTT.

This chain joins TRBV9 and TRBJ2-1; TRBD2 matches at 9 bases. V dropped 1 base and J dropped 0; count of bases not matched to a gene: 8. In germline, CDR1 is SGDLS, CDR2 YYNGEE. CDR3 length: 18 residues. CDR3 region: CASSVKGGRANSYNEQFF. The CDR3 DNA reads as TGTGCCAGCAGCGTAAAAGGCGGGAGGGCCAACTCCTACAATGAGCAGTTCTTC.

The chain couples TRBV10-1 to TRBJ2-1; 11 bases align to TRBD2. Germline lookup yields CDR1 WNHNN and CDR2 SYGVQD (reference sequence). Trimming removed 5 bases from V and 2 bases from J; junction bases left unmatched: 5. This CDR3 region has 16 residues. The CDR3 loop reads CASSFTSGSPYNEQFF. The CDR3 DNA sequence: TGCGCCAGCAGTTTCACTAGCGGGAGCCCCTACAATGAGCAGTTCTTC.

J is TRBJ2-3 and V is TRBV19; TRBD2 matches 8 bases. CDR3 length equals 14 residues. Germline trimming cut 3 bases from V and 7 bases from J; bases unmatched to any gene: 6. Germline V gene data show CDR1 as LNHDA and CDR2 as SQIVND (reference sequence). Here the CDR3 reads CASSISLAGNTQYF. The DNA of the CDR3 is TGTGCCAGTAGTATTTCGCTAGCGGGCAATACGCAGTATTTT.

The chain has TRBV7-6 and TRBJ2-1, with D hard to call. Germline CDR1 is SGHVS and CDR2 is FNYEAQ. This CDR3 contains 15 residues. The V end lost 5 bases, the J end lost 5 bases, and 16 bases lay between the germline ends. CDR3 protein: CASSANDGRHNEQFF. The CDR3 region has the DNA TGTGCCAGCAGCGCTAACGATGGCCGACACAATGAGCAGTTCTTC.

V and J are TRBV5-6 and TRBJ1-5, with TRBD1 as a possible D gene (6 bases). The CDR3 extends over 13 amino acids. From germline, CDR1 is SGHDT and CDR2 YYEEEE. The V and J ends lost 8 bases and 3 bases respectively, with 12 bases between them. The CDR3 sequence: CASNQGNNQPQHF. CDR3 in DNA: TGTGCCAGTAATCAGGGGAACAATCAGCCCCAGCATTTT.

The V call is TRBV5-1, the J call TRBJ2-3, with 14 bases that match TRBD2. The CDR3 extends over 21 amino acids. In germline, CDR1 is SGHRS, CDR2 YFSETQ. J was trimmed by 4 bases and V by 0 bases; bases with no gene match: 16. The CDR3 sequence: CASSLGQGTWTSGRRADTQYF. For the CDR3, the DNA is TGCGCCAGCAGCTTGGGACAGGGGACCTGGACTAGCGGGAGGCGGGCAGATACGCAGTATTTT.

The gene calls are TRBV19 and TRBJ2-1; D perhaps matches TRBD2 (6 bases). V gave up 3 bases and J gave up 5 bases, with 14 bases separating them. CDR1 and CDR2 from the germline V gene are LNHDA and SQIVND (reference sequence). The CDR3 runs to 15 residues. The chain's CDR3 is CASSMDGSPNNEQFF. The DNA of the CDR3 is TGTGCCAGTAGTATGGACGGGAGCCCTAACAATGAGCAGTTCTTC.

The genes are TRBV5-4 and TRBJ1-4; TRBD1 aligns across 8 bases. The V gene's germline CDR1 is SGHNT and CDR2 YYREEE (reference sequence). This CDR3 has 15 amino acids. V trimming: 4 bases; J trimming: 7 bases; junction bases outside the gene matches: 9. CDR3 protein: CASSHQGASGEKLFF. CDR3 DNA sequence: TGTGCCAGCAGCCATCAGGGGGCATCGGGTGAAAAACTGTTTTTT.

The rearrangement links TRBV19 to TRBJ1-2, with 7 bases aligning to TRBD1. Germline V gene data show CDR1 as LNHDA and CDR2 as SQIVND (reference sequence). The CDR3 contains 16 residues. V gave up 3 bases and J gave up 3 bases; unmatched junction bases: 10. The CDR3 is CASSIPPRQGHYGYTF. The CDR3 DNA follows: TGTGCCAGTAGTATTCCCCCTCGACAGGGCCACTATGGCTACACCTTC.

V and J are TRBV11-2 and TRBJ2-1, with D possibly matching TRBD1 (5 bases). The V gene lost 5 bases and the J gene lost 7 bases, with 12 bases spanning the gap. The CDR3 contains 13 residues. CDR1 and CDR2 (germline): SGHAT, FQNNGV. CDR3: CASSPAGRNEQFF. In nucleotides, the CDR3 is TGTGCCAGCAGCCCCGCAGGGCGAAATGAGCAGTTCTTC. The full variable domain, rest sourced from reference TRBV11-2 and TRBJ2-1, is EAGVAQSPRYKIIEKRQSVAFWCNPISGHATLYWYQQILGQGPKLLIQFQNNGVVDDSQLPKDRFSAERLKGVDSTLKIQPAKLEDSAVYLCASSPAGRNEQFFGPGTRLTVL.

This clone was counted between two and nine times. The chain uses TRBV7-8 and TRBJ2-7; 7 bases map to TRBD2. CDR3 size: 17 residues. Germline V gene data show CDR1 as SGHVS and CDR2 as FQNEAQ. V lost 5 bases and J lost 2; bases outside the gene matches: 15. Here the CDR3 reads CASSLGVAGERTYEQYF. The CDR3 bases are TGTGCCAGCAGCCTCGGGGTGGCGGGAGAGAGGACCTACGAGCAGTACTTC.